Listed here are 20 T cell receptor beta chains from one sample, sequenced in a study of vaccination and CD4 T cells after COVID-19. Sequencing of cultured CD4+ T cell DNA used the Oncomine TCR Beta short-read assay. TCRdb re-analysed the PCR reads in MiXCR, keeping a single row per CDR3 protein. The table includes about 28,000 distinct CDR3 sequences, approximately 62% detected once. Regarding treatment: approximately nine-day PBMC culture with coronavirus spike peptide pools or control peptides (ViraFEST assay). These receptors are not linked to any known antigen. The sequences come from CD4+ T cells from blood, cultured in vitro, collected after SARS-CoV-2 vaccination. These receptor sequences come from a human donor who received a COVID-19 vaccine.

J is TRBJ2-7 and V is TRBV6-1; D call uncertain. Trimming left V 5 bases short and J 3 bases short, with 5 bases between. The CDR3 extends over 11 amino acids. Germline values: CDR1 MNHNS, CDR2 SASEGT. CDR3 sequence (DNA): TGTGCCAGCAGTAATCTCTACGAGCAGTACTTC. Its protein product is CASSNLYEQYF.

The V gene is TRBV9, the J gene TRBJ2-1, with a possible D match to TRBD2 (6 bases). The ends were cut back, 2 bases at V and 3 bases at J, with 12 bases in the middle. The CDR3 covers 15 residues. Germline CDR1 SGDLS, CDR2 YYNGEE. The CDR3 here is CASSVRVADYNEQFF. As DNA, the CDR3 is TGTGCCAGCAGCGTTAGGGTAGCGGACTACAATGAGCAGTTCTTC.

This chain uses TRBV24-1 with TRBJ1-2, with 7 bases that match TRBD1. CDR1 is KGHDR, CDR2 SFDVKD, per germline. The CDR3 is 14 residues long. Trimming took 9 bases from V and 6 from J; bases not matched to a gene: 12. In nucleotides, the CDR3 is TGTGCCACCCAAAAAGGAGGGGGCGCTGATGGCTACACCTTC. The encoded protein is CATQKGGGADGYTF.

The V and J genes are TRBV10-3 and TRBJ1-1; 7 nucleotides line up with TRBD1. V lost 4 bases and J lost 1; bases outside the gene matches: 0. Germline lookup yields CDR1 ENHRY and CDR2 SYGVKD. The CDR3 length is 13 residues. The CDR3 coding sequence is TGTGCCATCAGTGCAGGGGGGAACACTGAAGCTTTCTTT. The encoded protein is CAISAGGNTEAFF.

This chain joins TRBV12-3 or TRBV12-4 and TRBJ1-1; perhaps TRBD1 as D (6 bases). The length of the CDR3 is 12 residues. Trimming removed 4 bases from V and 8 bases from J, with 11 bases in between. The CDR3 coding sequence is TGTGCCAGCAGTTCCCTCACAGGGGAAGCTTTCTTT. Translated: CASSSLTGEAFF.

The chain is built from TRBV28 and TRBJ2-7, with TRBD2 matching 9 bases. CDR1 is MDHEN, CDR2 SYDVKM, per germline. The V segment lost 2 bases and the J segment 0 bases; nucleotides outside the gene matches: 23. The CDR3 sequence is 22 residues long. CDR3 sequence: CASSLNLRGLTSGFSLSYEQYF. The CDR3 DNA sequence: TGTGCCAGCAGTTTAAATTTGCGAGGACTTACTAGCGGGTTTTCACTCTCCTACGAGCAGTACTTC.

The V call is TRBV7-2, the J call TRBJ1-1, with D unclear. Germline V gene data show CDR1 as SGHTA and CDR2 as FQGNSA. This CDR3 comprises 10 residues. V was shortened by 3 bases and J by 8 bases, with 4 bases between the two germline ends. Here the CDR3 DNA reads TGTGCCAGCAGCTTGACAGAAGCTTTCTTT. Translated, it gives CASSLTEAFF.

This rearrangement joins TRBV24-1 to TRBJ2-7; 9 bases are a match to TRBD1. There are 13 residues in the CDR3. CDR1 and CDR2 from the germline V gene are KGHDR and SFDVKD. V lost 7 bases and J lost 5; bases outside the gene matches: 5. As DNA, the CDR3 is TGTGCCACCAGACAGGGGGCTGAAAACGAGCAGTACTTC. This gives the protein CATRQGAENEQYF.

There are a few counts of this clonotype. V is TRBV10-3 and J is TRBJ2-2, with 11 nucleotides matching TRBD2. The CDR3 has 15 amino acids. Looked up from germline, CDR1 is ENHRY and CDR2 is SYGVKD. With V trimmed by 11 bases and J by 7 bases, 12 bases remained unmatched. The CDR3 region is CAARVAGGPVGELFF. DNA of the CDR3: TGTGCCGCCCGGGTAGCGGGGGGGCCCGTCGGGGAGCTGTTTTTT.

This clonotype occurred once. V usage is TRBV19 and J usage is TRBJ2-5; 12 bases agree with TRBD2. The CDR3 extends over 17 amino acids. Germline V gene sequence: CDR1 LNHDA, CDR2 SQIVND (reference sequence). J lost 2 bases, V lost 4 bases, and 8 bases had no gene match. As DNA, the CDR3 is TGTGCCAGTAGTACCTTAACGACTAGCGGGGGTCAAGAGACCCAGTACTTC. Residues: CASSTLTTSGGQETQYF.

This chain links TRBV30 with TRBJ2-4, with D perhaps given as TRBD1 or TRBD2 (5 bases each). The germline V gene has CDR1 GTSNPN and CDR2 SVGIG (reference sequence). The V end was cut by 4 bases, the J end by 7 bases, with 17 bases between. The CDR3 covers 14 residues. Written as DNA, the CDR3 is TGTGCCTGGACCCCCAAAGCCCGGGGCAACATTCAGTACTTC. Translating it yields CAWTPKARGNIQYF.

In this sample, this clonotype turned up a few times. This sequence joins TRBV12-3 or TRBV12-4 and TRBJ2-5; D is undetermined. V lost 1 base, J lost 4 bases, and 13 bases lay in between. This CDR3 has 15 residues. CDR3 nucleotide sequence: TGTGCCAGCAGTTTAGATGGCGGAGTTCGAGAGACCCAGTACTTC. Its protein is CASSLDGGVRETQYF.

This clonotype was found a few times. The gene calls are TRBV28 and TRBJ2-7; D might be TRBD2 (5 bases). The CDR3 is 12 residues long. V lost 8 bases and J 2 bases, leaving 10 bases between the germline ends. In germline, CDR1 is MDHEN, CDR2 SYDVKM. CDR3 coding DNA: TGTGCCAGCGCTGCGGGCACCTACGAGCAGTACTTC. Translation: CASAAGTYEQYF. The entire variable domain, with the rest obtained from reference TRBV28 and TRBJ2-7, is as follows: DVKVTQSSRYLVKRTGEKVFLECVQDMDHENMFWYRQDPGLGLRLIYFSYDVKMKEKGDIPEGYSVSREKKERFSLILESASTNQTSMYLCASAAGTYEQYFGPGTRLTVT.

The chain carries TRBV27 and TRBJ1-5; D remains ambiguous. CDR1 MNHEY and CDR2 SMNVEV come from the germline V gene (reference sequence). Trimming took 3 bases from V and 4 from J, leaving 7 bases between them. The CDR3 totals 13 residues. The CDR3 region is CASSLRVNQPQHF. For the CDR3, the DNA is TGTGCCAGCAGTTTGAGGGTGAATCAGCCCCAGCATTTT.

This rearrangement joins TRBV10-2 to TRBJ1-1; 10 bases are shared with TRBD1. This CDR3 is built from 13 residues. V lost 5 bases and J lost 4; bases outside the gene matches: 1. CDR1 is WSHSY and CDR2 is SAAADI in the germline V gene. CDR3 nucleotides: TGCGCCAGCAGTCGGACAGGGGGCACTGAAGCTTTCTTT. Encoded protein: CASSRTGGTEAFF.

J is TRBJ2-7 and V is TRBV5-6, with 15 bases identical to TRBD2. In germline, CDR1 is SGHDT, CDR2 YYEEEE. The CDR3 is made up of 17 amino acids. J gave up 3 bases and V 2 bases, and 6 bases lay outside the gene matches. As DNA, the CDR3 is TGTGCCAGCAGCTTTCGGACTAGCGGGGGGGCCCTCTACGAGCAGTACTTC. It encodes CASSFRTSGGALYEQYF. Using reference TRBV5-6 and TRBJ2-7 for the parts outside the CDR3, the full variable domain is DAGVTQSPTHLIKTRGQQVTLRCSPKSGHDTVSWYQQALGQGPQFIFQYYEEEERQRGNFPDRFSGHQFPNYSSELNVNALLLGDSALYLCASSFRTSGGALYEQYFGPGTRLTVT.

This clonotype occurred a few times. The CDR3 DNA follows: TGTGCCAGCAGTTTGGTCCAAGATGAAAAACTGTTTTTT. It is translated as CASSLVQDEKLFF. The chain has TRBV28 and TRBJ1-4; unclear D gene. Germline V gives CDR1 MDHEN, CDR2 SYDVKM. The CDR3 consists of 13 residues. Trimming shortened V by 3 bases and J by 6 bases, and 8 bases separated the two germline ends.

This chain joins TRBV10-1 and TRBJ1-6; 7 nucleotides match TRBD1. The CDR3 totals 17 residues. Trimming at V came to 2 bases and at J to 7 bases, leaving 11 bases not matched to a gene. CDR1 and CDR2 (germline): WNHNN, SYGVQD (reference sequence). The CDR3 reads CASSEQGETGKNSPLHF. CDR3 bases: TGCGCCAGCAGTGAGCAGGGGGAAACAGGTAAGAATTCACCCCTCCACTTT.

The CDR3 DNA reads as TGTGCCAGCAGACCCCTAGCGGGGAGAATCACCGGGGAGCTGTTTTTT. Translated: CASRPLAGRITGELFF. J is TRBJ2-2 and V is TRBV6-1; 9 bases fit TRBD2. V lost 6 bases to trimming and J lost 4 bases; unmatched junction nucleotides: 9. The CDR3 totals 16 residues. Per the germline V gene, CDR1 is MNHNS and CDR2 is SASEGT.

The chain links TRBV11-3 to TRBJ2-7; 12 nucleotides agree with TRBD2. V trimming: 5 bases; J trimming: 0 bases; junction bases outside the gene matches: 2. The CDR3 totals 15 residues. Per the germline V gene, CDR1 is SGHNT and CDR2 is YENEEA. The CDR3 sequence is CASSVLAGGSYEQYF. The CDR3 DNA is TGTGCCAGCAGCGTACTAGCGGGGGGCTCCTACGAGCAGTACTTC.